This T cell receptor (beta chain) stems from a study of T cell responses to AZD1222 COVID-19 vaccine (dated by TCRdb to the early 2020s). About the study as a whole: AZD1222 recipients given second doses at about 4 weeks or at about 12 weeks were pooled, since spike-specific TCR depth and breadth were not found to differ between the two schedules. Trial participants were enrolled into age subgroups of 18-55, 56-69 and 70-plus years, which contained about 160, 30 and 59 TCR-sequenced participants, respectively. A total of 230 to 250 trial participants underwent TCR sequencing, of whom about 210 had received two doses of AZD1222 and around 25 had received two doses of the MenACWY control vaccine.

The CDR3 regions of human TCRbeta chains were analyzed by immunosequencing. The original methods were these. TCRs in the repertoires were compared against a reference library of SARS-CoV-2-specific TCRs that had been generated with the MIRA antigen-specificity platform. Breadth meant the fraction of unique TCRs that were SARS-CoV-2-associated, whereas depth meant the fraction of total T cells that were SARS-CoV-2-associated. Using the MIRA data, each spike-specific TCR was assigned both to the spike region to which the TCR was reactive and to a CD4 or CD8 class. Log10-transformed breadth and depth values were compared by one-way ANOVA with Sidak's multiple comparisons tests. Entries here come from immuneACCESS through TCRdb and include only in-frame sequences with V and J called. Some clones fail to appear in such tables; in the studies checked, an unresolved V gene covers under half of the shortfall, and the cause of the remainder is unknown. The V and J calls and clone size were taken over from that table, and D and trimming were inferred from the DNA. The sample profile shows over 100,000 clones; approximately 91% of them were found once. Jointly, the top ten make up 5% to 7.5% of the sample.

About this clone itself: Its antigen is unknown. The record has no base qualities; no much larger clone is one base away.

Trimming costs V 0 bases and J 6 bases, and their ends lie 12 bases apart. For CDR1 and CDR2, the germline V gene lists MNHEY and SVGAGI. The CDR3, cysteine through phenylalanine, is 15 amino acids long. Kept here is only the CDR3 DNA, which spans 45 bases and is read in frame from base 1. In light of the paper, this sample's time point label describes: baseline before first vaccination. Vaccinee samples came from UK trials COV001 and COV002, including a single-blind randomized controlled phase 2/3 trial of AZD1222 (ChAdOx1 nCoV-19) in healthy adults. For TCRbeta chain sequencing, PBMC samples from trial participants were taken at day 0 and at day 28 after the second dose. Overall results and qualifications from the work: In the small 56-69-year group, the increase in depth fell short of significance, most likely because of low power. Because no day 14 peak-response samples were available, repertoires were characterized only after the peak T cell response. Spike-specific TCR breadth and depth rose significantly after two AZD1222 doses compared with day 0 and with MenACWY recipients. Participants were mostly white British, with more females than males. The authors suggested clonal diversity may have been underestimated. Reportedly, almost half of the unique spike-specific TCRs recognized epitopes lying outside the regions that are mutated in the B.1.351 and B.1.1.7 variants. Conclusions about previously exposed vaccinees were limited because only six or seven AZD1222 recipients were SARS-CoV-2 seropositive at baseline. Vaccine-associated CD4 TCRs spanned the whole spike protein, with dominant responses in regions 160-218 and 743-854.

The origin of this receptor is an adult in good health. This chain joins TRBV6-5 to TRBJ2-1; no D segment can be confidently identified. Sequenced material: peripheral blood, taken on day 0 of AZD1222 vaccination. The encoded CDR3 is CASSYSRWAGNEQFF. The nucleotides read TGTGCCAGCAGTTACTCGAGATGGGCCGGCAATGAGCAGTTCTTC.